The TCR beta chain under discussion was sequenced for a study of cytomegalovirus exposure and HLA in healthy donors (TCRdb year 2017). General notes on the study: An earlier analysis of some 600 of the donors reported approximately 260 Gb of sequence data and 117 million unique TCR beta sequences obtained from approximately 180 million T cells. The number of typed donors differed by locus: about 629-630 for A, B, C, DRB1 and DQB1; some 540 for DQA1; roughly 600 for DPA1; and roughly 470 for DPB1. Among under 450 genotyped donors of the cohort, an average of approximately 250,000 unique TCR beta nucleotide sequences were sequenced per donor, 15% to 20% of them non-productive. Donor age, sex, ethnicity and CMV serostatus were compiled alongside the repertoire data. In an earlier analysis of 500 to 650 of the donors, high-throughput TCR beta sequencing was used to judge whether each TCR beta V gene segment behaved as functional or pseudogenic. The study used immunosequencing to profile the T cell repertoires of under 700 subjects and linked those repertoires to cytomegalovirus serostatus. Of the 398 genotyped donors, roughly 80% fell in the genetic ancestry cluster associated with self-reported Caucasian donors. The study combined high-throughput TCR immunosequencing, statistical association of individual TCRs with disease status, and machine learning to predict cytomegalovirus infection status. A later analysis re-examined previously published TCR beta repertoires from more than 550 donors and added high-resolution HLA genotyping to investigate patterns of TCR occurrence. HLA typing covered class I and class II loci at four-digit resolution. Four to six DR-DQ haplotypes were handled as single units for association and clustering, since linkage in the cohort was strong. The later analysis used no new phenotypic data to find candidate immune exposures, relying instead on TCR beta sequences and their occurrence across donors. Genome-wide SNP genotypes for about three fifths of the roughly 700 donors were used in a later genetic analysis, which treated that subset as a discovery cohort. A separate validation cohort of 100 to 150 different subjects was used in addition to the roughly 640-subject first cohort. All discovery cohort repertoires had been generated using a single sequencing platform. The aim of the study was to test whether cataloging public T cell receptors could identify signatures of past pathogen exposure. An early release covering roughly 640 HLA-typed donors comprised about 300 gigabases of sequencing data and approximately 85 million unique TCR sequences.

The research as a whole found: Sequencing depth was assumed to be roughly uniform across donors in the presence/absence analyses, though that assumption may not hold. In the study, around 150 TCR beta chains were listed as associated with cytomegalovirus. Because HLA typing was unavailable for some donors at each locus, only the typed subset was used in association tests. In a later analysis, several top co-occurrence clusters were reported to appear linked to parvovirus B19, influenza, CMV and Epstein-Barr virus. The only immune exposure information available for the cohort was CMV serostatus. According to a later analysis, TCR association rates differed among HLA loci, with DRB1 alleles showing the most associated TCRs and HLA-C alleles showing the fewest. In a later analysis, HLA-associated TCR beta chains were found to be more clonally expanded and to have lower generation probabilities than equally common non-associated chains. The classifier was reported to diagnose cytomegalovirus status with high specificity and sensitivity in both the original cohort and the validation cohort. Because counts were too low, seventeen rarely observed V segments, including chromosome 9 orphons, were left out of the earlier analysis of about 620 of the donors. In this cohort, only TCR beta chains were sequenced, and detectable features were limited by the absence of alpha or paired-chain data. Most TCR sequences were seen in very few donors, while some public TCRs were found in many individuals. A further reported finding was that TCR beta sequences accurately predicted the HLA-A and HLA-B alleles for most subjects in the first cohort. In an earlier analysis of roughly 500 of the donors, most TCR beta V segments appeared in productive rearrangements about 87% or about 30% of the time, broadly matching IMGT annotations. A later genetic analysis associated a missense DCLRE1C variant with V-gene and J-gene trimming of TCR beta chains, and an independent cohort replicated the association. When HLA alleles, especially DR and DQ, strongly co-occurred, attributing TCR associations to individual alleles was difficult. Correlated functional status among segregating V segments might reflect linkage disequilibrium, but an unknown experimental factor could not be ruled out. A later analysis associated about 16,000 TCR beta sequences with specific HLA alleles at a false discovery rate of 0.05. The sequencing pipeline was judged likely to have produced a cluster of highly shared sequence variants as a technical artifact. In a later analysis, most CMV-associated TCR beta chains were found to appear HLA-restricted, with HLA associations seemingly driven largely by CMV exposure. A few of the identified cytomegalovirus-associated TCR beta chains were confirmed in vitro to be specific for cytomegalovirus antigens. In a later genetic analysis, fewer N-insertions in productive TCRs were reported among donors in an Asian-associated ancestry cluster than the approximately 710-donor mean. Because the 87-base-pair reads could not distinguish some IMGT-functional V segments, including TRBV6-2 and TRBV6-3, those segments were excluded. According to the authors, the approach could potentially be generalized to other disease states and immunological phenotypes.

The cohort comprised 550 to 700 healthy bone marrow donors. All cohort members were sampled while nominally healthy, although unrecorded immune exposures were likely present. The donor tested CMV seronegative, placing the donor among the roughly 340 seronegative members of the cohort. Every donor gave a peripheral blood sample, and the peripheral blood mononuclear cells from that sample were used for TCR beta sequencing. Genomic DNA was extracted from the blood cell samples with the Qiagen DNeasy Blood Extraction Kit. Spanning cysteine to phenylalanine, the CDR3 consists of 13 amino acids. This entry keeps only the CDR3 DNA: 39 bases, framed from base 1. CDR1 and CDR2 are read off the germline V gene (reference sequence) as LNHDA and SQIVND. V is pruned by 10 bases and J by 9 bases, leaving 11 bases of the junction without a gene match. About this clone: Its target antigen remains unknown. Per-base quality was not reported, and no clone a single base away is much larger than it.

Library preparation was by the immunoSEQ multiplex PCR assay. For the multiplex PCR, a mixture combining 60 forward primers for TCR Vbeta segments and 13 reverse primers for TCR Jbeta segments was used. Amplification of the CDR3 region of rearranged TCR beta genes was performed with a multiplex PCR assay on genomic DNA. The amplified TCR beta libraries were sequenced on the Illumina HiSeq System as 87-base-pair reads. Per the original workflow: A later analysis tallied around 87 million unique TCR beta chains across the 666 repertoires, and about 10 million of those chains were shared by two or more donors. Raw reads were error-corrected and collapsed into unique sequences with a nearest-neighbor algorithm that merged closely related sequences to remove PCR and sequencing errors. V, D and J gene segments were assigned by aligning CDR3 sequences to IMGT reference sequences. For a sequence to be retained, a match of at least six nucleotides to both a V gene segment and a J gene segment was required. A rearrangement counted as productive if the CDR3 had no stop codons and remained in frame with V and J, and every other rearrangement counted as non-productive. CDR3 was defined according to IMGT convention as the region running from the second conserved V-encoded cysteine to the conserved J-encoded phenylalanine. The earlier analysis of 587 of the donors excluded sequences that lacked an unambiguous match to a single V gene segment. An earlier analysis of under 750 of the donors called V segments functional above 56.7% productive rearrangements and segregating when the between-donor standard deviation exceeded 5%. A statistical classification framework was developed to diagnose cytomegalovirus status using the catalog of TCR beta chain sequences. A later analysis assigned V and J genes by comparing TCR nucleotide sequences with IMGT/GENE-DB human TR gene sequences. The TCRdist pipeline was used in a later analysis to assign CDR3 sequences and most-parsimonious VDJ recombination scenarios. In a later analysis, each TCR beta chain was defined by its CDR3 amino acid sequence together with its V-gene family, and reads lacking a unique V-gene family were excluded. As a way to deal with suspected cross-contamination and a sequencing artifact, a later analysis dropped 640 or so nucleotide sequences that were highly shared and had low generation probability. A later analysis calculated a clonal expansion index for each public chain from normalized within-repertoire ranks of inferred template counts. In a later analysis, generation probabilities were computed using a VDJ recombination model fitted to out-of-frame rearrangements, and the results were checked against IGoR. Hypergeometric tests were used in a later analysis to score TCR-TCR, TCR-HLA and TCR-CMV co-occurrence, with a repertoire-size bias correction applied to the TCR pairs. In a later analysis, false discovery rates were estimated by permuting HLA or CMV assignments 20 times. In a later analysis, co-occurring TCRs were grouped with DBSCAN, and TCRdist sequence similarity was added when clustering was performed within HLA-allele-positive subsets. Repertoires with fewer than 30,000 or more than 120,000 public chains, plus five repertoires with anomalous nucleotide sharing, were excluded from co-occurrence clustering. TCRdb mirrors the immuneACCESS table, restricted to in-frame sequences. Some clones are absent from its copies; in checked studies, under half trace to an unresolved V gene, and the reason for the others is unknown. Clonal size and the V and J genes are those of that table, whereas D and trimming came from the DNA. The sample includes about 150,000 clones, with roughly 81% observed a single time. The ten top clones hold 2% to 2.5% of the sample.

The sample consisted of PBMCs. The chain couples TRBV19 to TRBJ2-1; TRBD2 agrees with 8 junctional bases. The receptor was isolated from a woman under 30 in good health and CMV-seronegative. The sequenced DNA: TGTGCCACTACAGCGGGGGCACTAGGTGAGCAGTTCTTC. It is translated as CATTAGALGEQFF.